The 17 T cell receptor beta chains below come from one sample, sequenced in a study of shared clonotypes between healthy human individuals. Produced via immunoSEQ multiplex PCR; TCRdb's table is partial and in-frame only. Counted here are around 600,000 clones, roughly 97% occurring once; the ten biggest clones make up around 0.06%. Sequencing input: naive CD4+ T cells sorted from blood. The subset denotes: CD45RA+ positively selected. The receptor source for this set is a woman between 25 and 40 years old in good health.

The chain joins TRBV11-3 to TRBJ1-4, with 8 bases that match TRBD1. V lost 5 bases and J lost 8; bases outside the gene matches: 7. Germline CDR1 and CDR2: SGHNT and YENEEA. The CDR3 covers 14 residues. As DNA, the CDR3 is TGTGCCAGCAGCGGGACAGGATTTGAAGAAAAACTGTTTTTT. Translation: CASSGTGFEEKLFF.

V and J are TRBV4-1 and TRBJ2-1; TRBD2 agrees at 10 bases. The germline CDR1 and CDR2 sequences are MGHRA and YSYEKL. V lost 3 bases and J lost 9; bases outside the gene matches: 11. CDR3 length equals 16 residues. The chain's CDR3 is CASSQVTSGGEGEQFF. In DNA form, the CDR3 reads TGCGCCAGCAGCCAGGTGACGAGCGGGGGGGAGGGTGAGCAGTTCTTC.

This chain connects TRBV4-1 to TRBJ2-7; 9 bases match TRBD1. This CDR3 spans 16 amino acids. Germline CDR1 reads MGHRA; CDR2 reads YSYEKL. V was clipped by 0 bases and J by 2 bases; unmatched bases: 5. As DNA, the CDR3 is TGCGCCAGCAGCCAAGATTTACAGGGGGCTGCCTACGAGCAGTACTTC. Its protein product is CASSQDLQGAAYEQYF.

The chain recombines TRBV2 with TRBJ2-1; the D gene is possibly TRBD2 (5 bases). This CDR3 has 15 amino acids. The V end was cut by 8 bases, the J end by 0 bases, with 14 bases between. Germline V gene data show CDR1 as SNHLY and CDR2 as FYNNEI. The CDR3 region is CASADSSSSYNEQFF. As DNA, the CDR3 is TGTGCCAGCGCGGACTCGTCCAGCTCCTACAATGAGCAGTTCTTC.

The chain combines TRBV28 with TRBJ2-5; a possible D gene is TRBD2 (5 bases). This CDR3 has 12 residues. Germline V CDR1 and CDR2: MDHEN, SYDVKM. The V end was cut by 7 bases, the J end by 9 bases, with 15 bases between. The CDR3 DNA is TGTGCCAGCACCAGCGGCCAAAGGGCCCAGTACTTC. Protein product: CASTSGQRAQYF.

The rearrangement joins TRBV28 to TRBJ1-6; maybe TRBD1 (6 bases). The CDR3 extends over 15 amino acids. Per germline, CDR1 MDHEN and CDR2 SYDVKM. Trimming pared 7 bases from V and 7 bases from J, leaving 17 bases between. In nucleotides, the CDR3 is TGTGCCAGCACCTTCCGGGGGACATTAAATTCACCCCTCCACTTT. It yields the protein CASTFRGTLNSPLHF. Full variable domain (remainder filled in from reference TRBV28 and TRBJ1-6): DVKVTQSSRYLVKRTGEKVFLECVQDMDHENMFWYRQDPGLGLRLIYFSYDVKMKEKGDIPEGYSVSREKKERFSLILESASTNQTSMYLCASTFRGTLNSPLHFGNGTRLTVT.

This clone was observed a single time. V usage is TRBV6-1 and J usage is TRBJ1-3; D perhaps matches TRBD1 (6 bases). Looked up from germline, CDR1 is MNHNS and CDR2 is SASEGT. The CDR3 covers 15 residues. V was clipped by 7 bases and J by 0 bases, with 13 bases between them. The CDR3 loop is CASTGQINSGNTIYF. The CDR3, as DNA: TGTGCCAGCACTGGACAGATTAACTCTGGAAACACCATATATTTT.

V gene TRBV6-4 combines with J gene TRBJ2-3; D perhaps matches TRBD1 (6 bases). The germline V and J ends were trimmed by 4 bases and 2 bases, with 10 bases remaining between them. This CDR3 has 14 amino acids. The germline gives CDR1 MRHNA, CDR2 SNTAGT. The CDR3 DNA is TGTGCCAGCAGTGCTCAGGGGACCACAGATACGCAGTATTTT. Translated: CASSAQGTTDTQYF.

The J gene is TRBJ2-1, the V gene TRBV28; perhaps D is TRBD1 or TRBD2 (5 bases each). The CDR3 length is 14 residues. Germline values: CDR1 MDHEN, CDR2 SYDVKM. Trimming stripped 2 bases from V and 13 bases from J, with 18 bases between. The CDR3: CASSLSTPRGEQFF. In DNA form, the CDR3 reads TGTGCCAGCAGTTTAAGCACTCCGAGGGGTGAACAGTTCTTC. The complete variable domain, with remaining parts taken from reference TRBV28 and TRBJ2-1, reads DVKVTQSSRYLVKRTGEKVFLECVQDMDHENMFWYRQDPGLGLRLIYFSYDVKMKEKGDIPEGYSVSREKKERFSLILESASTNQTSMYLCASSLSTPRGEQFFGPGTRLTVL.

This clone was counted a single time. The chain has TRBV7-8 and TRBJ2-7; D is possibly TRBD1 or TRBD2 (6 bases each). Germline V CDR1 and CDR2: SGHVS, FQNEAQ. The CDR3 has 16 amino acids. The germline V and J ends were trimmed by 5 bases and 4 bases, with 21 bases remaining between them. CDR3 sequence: CASSPRTVGGSYEQYF. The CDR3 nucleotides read TGTGCCAGCAGCCCCAGGACAGTGGGGGGTTCTTACGAGCAGTACTTC.

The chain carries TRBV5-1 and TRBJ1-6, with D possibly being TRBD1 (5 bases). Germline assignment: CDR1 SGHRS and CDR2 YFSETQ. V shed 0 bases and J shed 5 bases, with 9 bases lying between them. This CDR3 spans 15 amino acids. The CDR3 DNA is TGCGCCAGCAGCTTGGGGGGGACGGATAATTCACCCCTCCACTTT. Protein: CASSLGGTDNSPLHF.

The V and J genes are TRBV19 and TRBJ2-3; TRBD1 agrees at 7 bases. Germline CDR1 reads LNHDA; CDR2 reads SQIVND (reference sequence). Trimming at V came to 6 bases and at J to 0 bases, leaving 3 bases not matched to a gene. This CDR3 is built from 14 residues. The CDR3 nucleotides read TGTGCCAGTAGCGCGACAGGGAGCACAGATACGCAGTATTTT. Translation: CASSATGSTDTQYF.

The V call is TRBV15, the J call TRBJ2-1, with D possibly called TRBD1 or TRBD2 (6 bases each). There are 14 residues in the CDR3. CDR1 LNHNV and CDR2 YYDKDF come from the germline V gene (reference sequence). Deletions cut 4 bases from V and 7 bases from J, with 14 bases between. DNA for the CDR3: TGTGCCACCAGCAAGGGGGAGGAAGTAAATGAGCAGTTCTTC. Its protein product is CATSKGEEVNEQFF.

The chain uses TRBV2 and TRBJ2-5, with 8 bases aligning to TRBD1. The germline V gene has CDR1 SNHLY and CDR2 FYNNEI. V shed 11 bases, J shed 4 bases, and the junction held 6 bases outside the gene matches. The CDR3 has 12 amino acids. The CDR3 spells CAAGQGIETQYF. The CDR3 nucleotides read TGTGCCGCAGGACAGGGAATAGAGACCCAGTACTTC.

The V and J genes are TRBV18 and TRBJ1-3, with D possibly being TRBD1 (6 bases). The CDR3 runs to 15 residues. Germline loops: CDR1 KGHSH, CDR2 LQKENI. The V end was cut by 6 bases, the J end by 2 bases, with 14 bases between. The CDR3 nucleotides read TGTGCCAGCTCTCTAGGGGGACCCCCTGGAAACACCATATATTTT. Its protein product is CASSLGGPPGNTIYF.

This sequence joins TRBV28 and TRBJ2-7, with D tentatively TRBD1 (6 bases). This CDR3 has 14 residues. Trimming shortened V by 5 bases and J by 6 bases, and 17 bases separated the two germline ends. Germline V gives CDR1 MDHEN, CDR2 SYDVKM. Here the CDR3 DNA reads TGTGCCAGCAGTCCGCCAGGGGATAGGAGCGAGCAGTACTTC. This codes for CASSPPGDRSEQYF.

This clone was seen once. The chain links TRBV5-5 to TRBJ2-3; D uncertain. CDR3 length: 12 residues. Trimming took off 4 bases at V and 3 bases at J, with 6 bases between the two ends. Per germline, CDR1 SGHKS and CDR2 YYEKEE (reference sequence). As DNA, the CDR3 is TGTGCCAGCAGCCCCTATACAGATACGCAGTATTTT. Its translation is CASSPYTDTQYF.